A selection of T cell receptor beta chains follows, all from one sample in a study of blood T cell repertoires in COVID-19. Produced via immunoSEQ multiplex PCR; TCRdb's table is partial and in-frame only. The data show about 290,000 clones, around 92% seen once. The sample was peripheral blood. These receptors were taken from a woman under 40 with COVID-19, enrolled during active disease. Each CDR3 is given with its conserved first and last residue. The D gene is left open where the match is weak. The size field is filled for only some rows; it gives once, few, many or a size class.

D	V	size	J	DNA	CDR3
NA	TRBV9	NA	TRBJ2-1	TGTGCCAGCAGCGTAGGGCAGGGCGCTGAGCAGTTCTTC	CASSVGQGAEQFF
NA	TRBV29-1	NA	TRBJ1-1	TGCAGCTGCATTCAGGGCGACACTGAAGCTTTCTTT	CSCIQGDTEAFF
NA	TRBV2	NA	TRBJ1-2	TGTGCCAGCATCGGGAGCACTAACTATGGCTACACCTTC	CASIGSTNYGYTF
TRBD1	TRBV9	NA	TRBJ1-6	TGTGCCAGCAGCGTAAGGGACAGGCACTCCTATAATTCACCCCTCCACTTT	CASSVRDRHSYNSPLHF
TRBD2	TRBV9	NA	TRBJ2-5	TGTGCCAGCAGCGTTAGCGGGGGGCTTGAGACCCAGTACTTC	CASSVSGGLETQYF
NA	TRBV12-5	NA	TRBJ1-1	TGTGCTAGTGGTTTGAGTGCGGGGGGCATCGCTGAAGCTTTCTTT	CASGLSAGGIAEAFF
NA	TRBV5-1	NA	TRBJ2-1	TGCGCCAGCAGCTCTGGACAAAGCTCCTACAATGAGCAGTTCTTC	CASSSGQSSYNEQFF
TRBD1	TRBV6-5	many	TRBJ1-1	TGTGCCAGCCTAAAGGGACAGGGGGCAGGAGTAGCTTTCTTT	CASLKGQGAGVAFF
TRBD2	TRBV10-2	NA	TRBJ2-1	TGCGCCAGCAGGGGTAGCGGGGGCAGTAATGAGCAGTTCTTC	CASRGSGGSNEQFF
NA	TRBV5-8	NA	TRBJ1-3	TGTGCCAGCAGCGCGGGCAACTCAGCTGGAAACACCATATATTTT	CASSAGNSAGNTIYF
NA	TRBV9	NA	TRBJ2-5	TGTGCCAGCAGCGTAGTCTCCTTTGGTAGCGGAGAGACCCAGTACTTC	CASSVVSFGSGETQYF